This TCR beta chain was captured by sequencing in a study of T cells in localized non-small cell lung cancer. Concerning this clone itself: Its antigen is currently unknown.

Study results and caveats: Sequencing was restricted to one tumor region; therefore, heterogeneity remains possible. Tumor showed lower T cell clonality than uninvolved adjacent lung, where it was highest. Overall survival was longer when the density of T cells in the blood was higher. Out of the top 100 tumor clones, a median roughly 58 were seen in adjacent lung.

Between the trimmed V and J ends, which lost 7 bases and 4 bases, there was a span of 8 bases. The CDR3 runs to 12 residues. Germline V lookup: CDR1 LNHDA, CDR2 SQIVND (reference sequence). Only in-frame clones appear in the TCRdb table, and some are missing; sequencing was by immunoSEQ multiplex PCR. Counted here are tens of thousands of clones, approximately 80% occurring once; the ten biggest clones make up less than 5.5%. The chain has TRBV19 and TRBJ1-5, with D tentatively TRBD1 (5 bases). Sequencing used PBMCs, obtained before any cancer treatment. This TCR was recovered from a man between 40 and 70 years old with stage II lung adenocarcinoma. The CDR3 here is CASTGGNQPQHF. The CDR3 DNA reads TGTGCCAGTACGGGGGGTAATCAGCCCCAGCATTTT.